Included here is one T cell receptor (beta chain) sequence, with context. Its antigen is not known. Germline V CDR1 and CDR2: DFQATT, SNEGSKA (reference sequence). V shed 1 base and J 7 bases; nucleotides not matched to a gene: 5. The CDR3 extends over 14 amino acids. This sample stems from a study of CD8 T cells in ankylosing spondylitis. General study findings and limits: A TCR beta motif of roughly 8 highly homologous variants appeared characteristic of ankylosing spondylitis blood.

Via MiXCR, TCRdb re-called the 5' RACE reads, giving one row per CDR3 protein. Of over 700,000 distinct CDR3 sequences detected, 15% to 20% appear once; the ten largest clones hold about 20%. Sequenced: blood, either unsorted or a sorted T cell fraction (not recorded which). The V and J genes are TRBV20-1 and TRBJ2-1; 9 bases line up with TRBD1. This clonotype originated in a male donor with ankylosing spondylitis. The CDR3 spells CSARGTGVGNEQFF. The DNA of the CDR3 is TGCAGTGCTAGAGGGACAGGGGTTGGAAATGAGCAGTTCTTC.